These T cell receptor beta chains were read from a single sample in a study of blood T cell repertoires in COVID-19. TCRdb keeps only in-frame clones here, not all; method: immunoSEQ multiplex PCR. The sample lists a few hundred thousand clones; approximately 90% were seen once. The sample taken for sequencing was peripheral blood. These receptors were obtained from a woman under 40 who had recovered from COVID-19. Both conserved end residues are part of each CDR3. A D gene is named only where the DNA matches it firmly. Clone size, where shown, is once, few, many, or a class for clones that have expanded.

V gene: TRBV6-5; clone size: -; J gene: TRBJ1-4; D gene: -; CDR3 protein: CASSRAGRNEKLFF; CDR3 DNA: TGTGCCAGCAGCCGGGCAGGGCGAAATGAAAAACTGTTTTTT
V gene: TRBV27; clone size: -; J gene: TRBJ2-7; D gene: -; CDR3 protein: CASSLGGTEAYEQYF; CDR3 DNA: TGTGCCAGCAGTCTCGGCGGGACAGAAGCCTACGAGCAGTACTTC
V gene: TRBV2; clone size: few; J gene: TRBJ1-1; D gene: TRBD1; CDR3 protein: CASSAGTVTEAFF; CDR3 DNA: TGTGCCAGCAGTGCCGGGACAGTCACTGAAGCTTTCTTT
V gene: TRBV5-4; clone size: -; J gene: TRBJ2-3; D gene: -; CDR3 protein: CASSSLAGSTDTQYF; CDR3 DNA: TGTGCCAGCAGCTCCCTAGCCGGAAGCACAGATACGCAGTATTTT
V gene: TRBV5-6; clone size: -; J gene: TRBJ1-5; D gene: -; CDR3 protein: CASSLGRYSNQPQHF; CDR3 DNA: TGTGCCAGCAGCTTGGGTCGGTATAGCAATCAGCCCCAGCATTTT
V gene: TRBV19; clone size: -; J gene: TRBJ2-4; D gene: TRBD2; CDR3 protein: CASSILAGALAKNIQYF; CDR3 DNA: TGTGCCAGTAGTATACTAGCGGGAGCTCTAGCCAAAAACATTCAGTACTTC
V gene: TRBV19; clone size: -; J gene: TRBJ2-5; D gene: -; CDR3 protein: CASSIEYSQETQYF; CDR3 DNA: TGTGCCAGTAGTATAGAATACAGCCAAGAGACCCAGTACTTC
V gene: TRBV4-1; clone size: -; J gene: TRBJ2-5; D gene: TRBD1; CDR3 protein: CASSHAPGQQETQYF; CDR3 DNA: TGCGCCAGCAGCCATGCCCCGGGACAGCAAGAGACCCAGTACTTC
V gene: TRBV7-3; clone size: once; J gene: TRBJ1-1; D gene: -; CDR3 protein: CASSTLGGNTEAFF; CDR3 DNA: TGTGCCAGCAGCACCTTGGGGGGGAACACTGAAGCTTTCTTT
V gene: TRBV24-1; clone size: -; J gene: TRBJ1-6; D gene: TRBD1; CDR3 protein: CATSAQTGPFNSPLHF; CDR3 DNA: TGTGCCACCAGTGCCCAGACAGGGCCTTTTAATTCACCCCTCCACTTT
V gene: TRBV7-9; clone size: -; J gene: TRBJ2-2; D gene: -; CDR3 protein: CASSLLQGHTGELFF; CDR3 DNA: TGTGCCAGCAGCTTATTGCAGGGGCACACCGGGGAGCTGTTTTTT
V gene: TRBV6-1; clone size: -; J gene: TRBJ2-3; D gene: TRBD2; CDR3 protein: CASSELAGGLDTQYF; CDR3 DNA: TGTGCCAGCAGTGAGCTAGCGGGGGGGCTAGATACGCAGTATTTT
V gene: TRBV10-3; clone size: -; J gene: TRBJ2-7; D gene: TRBD1; CDR3 protein: CASQAAGTGQEQYF; CDR3 DNA: TGTGCCAGTCAAGCCGCAGGGACAGGGCAAGAGCAGTACTTC
V gene: TRBV14; clone size: -; J gene: TRBJ2-1; D gene: -; CDR3 protein: CASSQSGGRYNEQFF; CDR3 DNA: TGTGCCAGCAGCCAATCCGGGGGGCGTTACAATGAGCAGTTCTTC
V gene: TRBV2; clone size: -; J gene: TRBJ2-3; D gene: TRBD1; CDR3 protein: CASRIGTGRPTDTQYF; CDR3 DNA: TGTGCCAGCAGAATAGGGACAGGGAGGCCCACAGATACGCAGTATTTT
V gene: TRBV5-1; clone size: -; J gene: TRBJ2-7; D gene: -; CDR3 protein: CASSLRESSYEQYF; CDR3 DNA: TGCGCCAGCAGCTTGCGGGAGAGCTCCTACGAGCAGTACTTC
V gene: TRBV7-2; clone size: -; J gene: TRBJ2-5; D gene: TRBD1; CDR3 protein: CASSLEAGGLRETQYF; CDR3 DNA: TGTGCCAGCAGCTTAGAAGCAGGGGGCTTGAGAGAGACCCAGTACTTC
V gene: TRBV27; clone size: -; J gene: TRBJ1-5; D gene: TRBD1; CDR3 protein: CASSLWAGGGQPQHF; CDR3 DNA: TGTGCCAGCAGTTTATGGGCAGGGGGCGGTCAGCCCCAGCATTTT
V gene: TRBV5-1; clone size: -; J gene: TRBJ1-1; D gene: -; CDR3 protein: CASGMDSGDTEAFF; CDR3 DNA: TGCGCCAGCGGGATGGACAGCGGGGACACTGAAGCTTTCTTT
V gene: TRBV30; clone size: -; J gene: TRBJ2-3; D gene: -; CDR3 protein: CAWSFLAGTDTQYF; CDR3 DNA: TGTGCCTGGAGTTTCCTAGCCGGCACAGATACGCAGTATTTT